This TCR beta chain was recovered during a study of T-cell reconstitution after alpha-beta-depleted transplantation in children. Preparation of the TCRbeta library was carried out with unique molecular identifiers. MiXCR, applied by TCRdb to the PCR reads, yields one record per CDR3 protein. The sample lists roughly 400,000 distinct CDR3 sequences, about 40% occurring once. The V and J ends lost 4 bases and 0 bases, in that order; junction bases with no gene match: 9. The CDR3 has 16 amino acids. CDR1 is SQVTM, CDR2 ANQGSEA, per germline. The rearrangement links TRBV29-1 to TRBJ2-3, with 8 bases that match TRBD2. The specimen comprised PBMCs, sampled before TCRalphabeta/CD19-depleted stem cell transplant. The clonotype originates from a girl aged 2-15 years with aplastic anemia, due to receive a stem cell transplant. The CDR3 protein is CSVAVLASGSTDTQYF. The CDR3 DNA follows: TGCAGCGTTGCGGTTCTGGCTAGCGGGAGCACAGATACGCAGTATTTT.